The source of this T cell receptor beta chain is a study of blood T cell repertoires in COVID-19 (dated by TCRdb to 2020 to 2021). With respect to the entire study: Samples covering the acute and convalescent phases of COVID-19 were provided by collaborators in the United States, Italy and Spain. The material from the prospective study consisted of cDNA or gDNA derived from T cells, B-cell-depleted T cells, or PBMCs. Subjects who had been exposed to COVID-19, were actively infected with it, or had recovered from it provided the deeply sampled blood TCRbeta repertoires that made up the dataset. Where available, HLA class I and class II types were taken from metadata supplied by the sample provider and were not determined by assay-based typing. The repertoires were released in a freely available public database meant as a resource for research on the immune response to SARS-CoV-2. A de-identified subject ID, COVID-19 status, age in years and sex were almost always included in the sample metadata. Samples were obtained from the ongoing ImmuneRACE study (first 160 participants) and from over 1,000 subjects provided by 6 global collaborators. Results the study describes overall, beyond this receptor: The quantity of clinical and demographic metadata differed by source and by participant and was supplied without curation.

The CDR3 sequence holds 17 residues, the cysteine and phenylalanine included. Here the CDR3 DNA is all that survives: 51 bases in frame from base 1. CDR1 and CDR2 are read off the germline V gene as SGHDT and YYEEEE. Compared with germline, V lacks 9 bases and J lacks 0 bases; bases without a gene match: 17. Enrolling through a virtual design, the prospective study's participants ranged in age from about 18 to 100 years and lived across about two dozen United States geographic areas. Cohort assignment in the prospective study relied on participant-reported clinical history from a screening survey and a study questionnaire. Recovered participants in ImmuneRACE Cohort 3 were defined as having two consecutive negative NP/OP PCR tests, clearance from a healthcare professional, or resolution of symptoms. Mobile phlebotomists in the prospective study collected whole blood, serum and a nasopharyngeal or oropharyngeal swab from every participant. Additional blood draws and questionnaires over a 2-month period could optionally be provided by prospective study participants. Prospective study blood samples were shipped either frozen or at room temperature before DNA extraction.

On this clone itself: The antigen it binds to is not known. No base quality information exists; no much larger clone differs at one position.

TCRbeta CDR3 regions were amplified from genomic DNA by means of the immunoSEQ Assay, a bias-controlled multiplex PCR. As for the original processing: The number of nucleated cells in each sample was estimated by amplification of reference gene primers within the assay. Sequence reads were collapsed and filtered to measure the absolute abundance of every unique TCRbeta CDR3 rearrangement. For each sample, productive Simpson clonality was calculated as the square root of Simpson's diversity index across productive rearrangements. In its TCRdb copy, this immuneACCESS table keeps in-frame sequences only and misses some clones. Where compared with another copy, unresolved V genes explain less than half of these, and the others have no known cause. V and J calls and clone size are given by that table; D and trimming were obtained from the DNA. This sample has about 320,000 clones in its table, and about nine tenths of those were observed once. Less than 11% of the sample goes to the ten largest clones.

Recombination connected TRBV5-6 to TRBJ1-2, and 7 junction bases match TRBD1. Sequencing was performed on PBMCs or T cells enriched from blood (not recorded which). The clonotype comes from a woman aged 18-30 years who had recovered from COVID-19. The nucleotide sequence is TGTGCCACCTCTGGGGGCAGGGGGGTAGTGACTAACTATGGCTACACCTTC. Translated, this is CATSGGRGVVTNYGYTF.